These 18 T cell receptor beta chains came from one sample sequenced in a study of OX40 agonist ivuxolimab in advanced cancers. Sequencing was performed with immunoSEQ multiplex PCR; in TCRdb, only in-frame clones are kept and a portion is missing. The sample has 45,000 to 65,000 clones, roughly 90% seen once. This sample comprised CD4+ or CD8+ T cells sorted from blood, obtained in a trial of the OX40 agonist ivuxolimab. These receptors all come from an adult with an advanced solid tumor such as melanoma, head and neck, liver or kidney cancer.

The J gene is TRBJ1-3, the V gene TRBV6-1, with D unresolved. Germline V gene sequence: CDR1 MNHNS, CDR2 SASEGT. V was pared by 4 bases and J by 0 bases, with 10 bases between. The CDR3 loop spans 15 amino acids. The CDR3 sequence: CASSGGPNSGNTIYF. The DNA for the CDR3 is TGTGCCAGCAGTGGCGGACCGAACTCTGGAAACACCATATATTTT.

The chain combines TRBV6-5 with TRBJ1-1; TRBD1 aligns across 7 bases. The ends lost 6 bases at V and 6 bases at J; junction bases unmatched: 4. This CDR3 has 12 amino acids. Germline CDR1 and CDR2: MNHEY and SVGAGI. This chain's CDR3 is CASSITGAEAFF. CDR3 DNA: TGTGCCAGCAGCATCACAGGGGCTGAAGCTTTCTTT.

A word on this clone: The same CDR3 is also encoded by other DNA sequences in this sample. V is TRBV12-2 and J is TRBJ1-5. TRBV12-2 is annotated as a pseudogene. The CDR3 is made up of 14 amino acids. The CDR3: CASRFRDVHQPQHF. For the CDR3, the DNA is TGTGCAAGTCGCTTCCGAGACGTCCATCAGCCCCAGCATTTT.

This chain joins TRBV25-1 and TRBJ1-1, with D possibly being TRBD1 (6 bases). Per the germline V gene, CDR1 is MGHDK and CDR2 is SYGVNS. The CDR3 is 14 amino acids. V was clipped by 2 bases and J by 10 bases, with 17 bases between them. The CDR3 sequence is CASSEIGGGGGAFF. The DNA of the CDR3 is TGTGCCAGCAGTGAAATCGGGGGAGGGGGTGGAGCTTTCTTT.

This clone has only one observation. The chain uses TRBV29-1 and TRBJ1-4; D not certain. The V gene's germline CDR1 is SQVTM and CDR2 ANQGSEA. This CDR3 spans 15 amino acids. Trimming took 5 bases from V and 0 from J, leaving 13 bases between them. CDR3 nucleotides: TGCAGCGTTCGAGGCATGTCGACAACTAATGAAAAACTGTTTTTT. Protein product: CSVRGMSTTNEKLFF.

The chain links TRBV10-3 to TRBJ2-2; D is unresolved. From germline, CDR1 is ENHRY and CDR2 SYGVKD. V lost 6 bases, J lost 3 bases, and 2 bases lay in between. The CDR3 is made up of 11 amino acids. The CDR3 reads CAIRDTGELFF. CDR3 sequence (DNA): TGTGCCATCAGGGACACCGGGGAGCTGTTTTTT.

The chain couples TRBV19 to TRBJ2-1; D ambiguous. V lost 5 bases to trimming and J lost 7 bases, with 15 bases between them. From germline, CDR1 is LNHDA and CDR2 SQIVND (reference sequence). The CDR3 loop spans 14 amino acids. CDR3 sequence reads: CASSPRRTLNEQFF. As DNA, the CDR3 is TGTGCCAGTAGTCCCCGTAGGACGTTAAATGAGCAGTTCTTC.

The J gene is TRBJ1-2, the V gene TRBV28; D possibly corresponds to TRBD1 (6 bases). Germline V lookup: CDR1 MDHEN, CDR2 SYDVKM. The CDR3 runs 13 residues. Trimming shortened V by 5 bases and J by 8 bases, and 15 bases separated the two germline ends. The CDR3 DNA follows: TGTGCCAGCAGTAATACAGGGAATTACGGCTACACCTTC. It specifies CASSNTGNYGYTF.

This rearrangement joins TRBV2 to TRBJ2-7, with TRBD1 matching over 11 bases. CDR1 is SNHLY and CDR2 is FYNNEI in the germline V gene. The V gene end was trimmed by 6 bases and the J gene end by 4 bases; junction bases not matched to a gene: 2. The CDR3 runs to 13 residues. For the CDR3, the DNA is TGTGCCAGCAGCGGGACAGGGGGGTACGAGCAGTACTTC. It specifies CASSGTGGYEQYF.

The chain employs TRBV7-9 and TRBJ2-7; no clear D. The V and J ends lost 1 base and 2 bases respectively, with 6 bases between them. This CDR3 spans 13 amino acids. Germline V gene data show CDR1 as SEHNR and CDR2 as FQNEAQ (reference sequence). The CDR3 is CASSLGGTYEQYF. The CDR3 nucleotides read TGTGCCAGCAGCTTAGGCGGCACCTACGAGCAGTACTTC.

The J gene is TRBJ2-5, the V gene TRBV11-2; D not resolved. Germline V CDR1 and CDR2: SGHAT, FQNNGV. CDR3 length: 13 residues. With 5 bases removed from V and 4 bases from J, the gap between germline ends came to 11 bases. The DNA of the CDR3 is TGTGCCAGCAGCCCTAGTAGGGCAGAGACCCAGTACTTC. Translating it yields CASSPSRAETQYF.

This clone was found a few times. The chain couples TRBV3-1 (or the pseudogene TRBV3-2) to TRBJ2-7; D not resolved. Per germline, CDR1 LGHDT and CDR2 YNNKEL (reference sequence). Trimming cost V 8 bases and J 4 bases, with 0 bases left between them. CDR3 length: 8 residues. The CDR3 coding sequence is TGTGCCAGCTACGAGCAGTACTTC. It specifies CASYEQYF.

This clone was observed a few times. J is TRBJ2-5 and V is TRBV7-3, with TRBD2 matching over 7 bases. After removal of 4 bases from V and 1 base from J, the junction contained 6 bases not matched to a gene. This CDR3 region has 15 residues. Germline CDR1 SGHTA, CDR2 FQGTGA. CDR3 DNA: TGTGCCAGCAGCTCAATGCCGGGGGGCCAAGAGACCCAGTACTTC. Translating gives CASSSMPGGQETQYF.

A note on this clone: One end of the junction does not line up with germline, which may come from a read error. The DNA of the CDR3 is TGTGCTAGCAGCTTAGCCCACGGATCAGATACGCAGTATTTT. Protein: CASSLAHGSDTQYF. The chain is built from TRBV7-7 and TRBJ2-3; D not resolved. Per germline, CDR1 SSHAT and CDR2 FNYEAQ (reference sequence). The CDR3 contains 14 residues.

The chain combines TRBV5-6 with TRBJ2-5; tentatively, D is TRBD2 (7 bases). CDR1 is SGHDT, CDR2 YYEEEE, per germline. V lost 6 bases to trimming and J lost 2 bases, with 17 bases between them. The CDR3 loop spans 15 amino acids. This CDR3 is CASTPGGHFQETQYF. CDR3 bases: TGTGCCAGCACCCCGGGGGGACATTTTCAAGAGACCCAGTACTTC.

The V and J genes are TRBV27 and TRBJ2-7; TRBD2 might be the D (5 bases). Trimming left V 5 bases short and J 2 bases short, with 13 bases between. The CDR3 covers 14 residues. Per the germline V gene, CDR1 is MNHEY and CDR2 is SMNVEV (reference sequence). CDR3 in amino acids: CASSRSSQPYEQYF. In DNA, the CDR3 is TGTGCCAGCAGTAGGTCTAGCCAGCCCTACGAGCAGTACTTC.

The rearrangement links TRBV5-4 to TRBJ1-5; TRBD1 matches at 7 bases. Germline loops: CDR1 SGHNT, CDR2 YYREEE (reference sequence). The CDR3 is 14 amino acids. Germline trimming cut 3 bases from V and 3 bases from J; bases unmatched to any gene: 3. CDR3 in amino acids: CASSSQGYNQPQHF. CDR3 DNA: TGTGCCAGCAGCTCACAGGGGTACAATCAGCCCCAGCATTTT. The full variable domain, its missing parts supplied by reference TRBV5-4 and TRBJ1-5, is ETGVTQSPTHLIKTRGQQVTLRCSSQSGHNTVSWYQQALGQGPQFIFQYYREEENGRGNFPPRFSGLQFPNYSSELNVNALELDDSALYLCASSSQGYNQPQHFGDGTRLSIL.

The rearrangement joins TRBV5-1 to TRBJ2-3; TRBD2 matches at 10 bases. With V trimmed by 4 bases and J by 4 bases, 6 bases remained unmatched. The CDR3 is made up of 15 amino acids. CDR1 SGHRS and CDR2 YFSETQ come from the germline V gene. The CDR3 DNA reads TGCGCCAGCAGCCGGAGCGGGAGGGCCCCAGATACGCAGTATTTT. It specifies CASSRSGRAPDTQYF.